This passage covers 23 T cell receptor beta chains from one sample sequenced in a study of blood T cell repertoires in COVID-19. Profiled with immunoSEQ multiplex PCR; TCRdb holds only in-frame clones, not every one. The table has some 250,000 clones, 82% seen once. Sequencing input: peripheral blood. The receptors derive from a woman aged 55 to 70 with active or convalescent COVID-19.

This chain joins TRBV29-1 and TRBJ1-4; 8 bases match TRBD1. The V and J ends lost 7 bases and 3 bases, in that order; junction bases with no gene match: 16. Germline V CDR1 and CDR2: SQVTM, ANQGSEA. The CDR3 spans 17 residues. CDR3 in amino acids: CSGGRTGTGSANEKLFF. Here the CDR3 DNA reads TGCAGCGGGGGCCGGACAGGGACCGGCTCGGCTAATGAAAAACTGTTTTTT.

This sequence joins TRBV30 and TRBJ2-5; 9 nucleotides agree with TRBD2. The junction had 11 bases not matched to a gene; V was cut back by 0 bases and J by 6 bases. The CDR3 spans 16 residues. CDR1 and CDR2 (germline): GTSNPN, SVGIG (reference sequence). In nucleotides, the CDR3 is TGTGCCTGGAGTGTACTTCCTAGCGGGAACGTGAAGACCCAGTACTTC. It yields the protein CAWSVLPSGNVKTQYF.

This chain links TRBV2 with TRBJ2-7, with 8 nucleotides matching TRBD1. Germline CDR1 is SNHLY and CDR2 is FYNNEI. CDR3 length equals 14 residues. The J segment lost 6 bases and the V segment lost 2 bases, leaving 6 bases of the junction unmatched. The CDR3, as DNA: TGTGCCAGCAGTGAAAGGCGACAGGGGATCGAGCAGTACTTC. Translated, it gives CASSERRQGIEQYF.

This clone was observed once. The V gene is TRBV12-3 or TRBV12-4, the J gene TRBJ2-1; a weak D match, TRBD1 (6 bases). The CDR3 runs 13 residues. With 1 base removed from V and 9 bases from J, the gap between germline ends came to 10 bases. The CDR3: CASSLVSQGEQFF. CDR3 DNA sequence: TGTGCCAGCAGTTTAGTGTCACAGGGTGAGCAGTTCTTC.

This clone showed up just once. The chain is built from TRBV19 and TRBJ1-2; no firm D call. CDR1 and CDR2 from the germline V gene are LNHDA and SQIVND (reference sequence). The V end lost 7 bases, the J end lost 8 bases, and 20 bases lay between the germline ends. The CDR3 contains 14 residues. The CDR3 reads CASTPKVGFSGYTF. CDR3 DNA sequence: TGTGCCAGTACCCCGAAGGTGGGCTTTTCCGGCTACACCTTC.

V is TRBV7-9 and J is TRBJ2-5; 7 bases fit TRBD1. The CDR3 covers 12 residues. The V segment lost 7 bases and the J segment 7 bases; nucleotides outside the gene matches: 6. The germline gives CDR1 SEHNR, CDR2 FQNEAQ (reference sequence). This CDR3 reads CASNKPGGTQYF. The DNA for the CDR3 is TGTGCCAGCAACAAGCCAGGGGGGACCCAGTACTTC.

V usage is TRBV9 and J usage is TRBJ1-2; TRBD1 matches 7 bases. Germline lookup yields CDR1 SGDLS and CDR2 YYNGEE. The CDR3 sequence is 15 residues long. V lost 0 bases, J lost 6 bases, and 8 bases stayed unmatched. Here the CDR3 DNA reads TGTGCCAGCAGCGTAGAACCCCACGACAGGGATGGCTACACCTTC. Protein product: CASSVEPHDRDGYTF.

The chain employs TRBV10-1 and TRBJ2-5; 8 bases line up with TRBD1. Germline loops: CDR1 WNHNN, CDR2 SYGVQD (reference sequence). Trimming removed 7 bases from V and 5 bases from J; junction bases left unmatched: 9. The CDR3 has 14 amino acids. The DNA for the CDR3 is TGCGCCAGCACCGGACAGGGAAGTCGGGAGACCCAGTACTTC. Translating it yields CASTGQGSRETQYF.

The CDR3 nucleotides are TGCGCCAGCAGCTTGGAGACCAACAGGGGAGTGGGAGCTTTCTTT. Translating it yields CASSLETNRGVGAFF. The chain uses TRBV5-1 and TRBJ1-1; 7 positions match TRBD1. The CDR3 covers 15 residues. Germline V gives CDR1 SGHRS, CDR2 YFSETQ. V was pared by 0 bases and J by 10 bases, with 12 bases of the junction left unmatched.

The rearrangement uses TRBV6-5 and TRBJ2-1; 7 positions agree with TRBD1. Looked up from germline, CDR1 is MNHEY and CDR2 is SVGAGI. V gave up 8 bases and J gave up 8 bases; unmatched junction bases: 9. The CDR3 consists of 13 residues. The CDR3 sequence is CASGDRYGYEQFF. CDR3 DNA sequence: TGTGCCAGCGGGGACAGATATGGGTATGAGCAGTTCTTC.

The chain uses TRBV6-6 and TRBJ1-3; 12 nucleotides align to TRBD1. Germline values: CDR1 MNHNY, CDR2 SVGAGI (reference sequence). The length of the CDR3 is 14 residues. With 5 bases clipped from V and 8 bases from J, the junction kept 4 bases outside the gene matches. CDR3 in amino acids: CASSGTGGGYTIYF. DNA of the CDR3: TGTGCCAGCAGTGGGACAGGGGGCGGATACACCATATATTTT.

This sequence joins TRBV9 and TRBJ2-2; 7 positions match TRBD1. J was trimmed by 5 bases and V by 4 bases; bases with no gene match: 11. CDR1 is SGDLS, CDR2 YYNGEE, per germline. CDR3 length: 16 residues. Written as DNA, the CDR3 is TGTGCCAGCAGCCTATCCTTACAGGGGTTGACCGGGGAGCTGTTTTTT. This sequence encodes CASSLSLQGLTGELFF.

V gene TRBV3-1 (or the pseudogene TRBV3-2) combines with J gene TRBJ2-3; D might be TRBD2 (6 bases). This CDR3 has 16 amino acids. V shed 4 bases and J shed 9 bases, with 23 bases lying between them. Germline CDR1 LGHDT, CDR2 YNNKEL (reference sequence). This CDR3 reads CASSPRARLDGDTQYF. Here the CDR3 DNA reads TGTGCCAGCAGCCCGCGAGCGCGACTAGATGGTGACACGCAGTATTTT.

The chain joins TRBV4-3 to TRBJ2-2; TRBD1 agrees at 10 bases. The germline gives CDR1 LGHNA, CDR2 YSLEER. This CDR3 has 17 residues. V dropped 1 base and J dropped 3; count of bases not matched to a gene: 5. The CDR3 DNA sequence: TGCGCCAGCAGCCAAGCCCCGGACAGGGGGTACACCGGGGAGCTGTTTTTT. Translating it yields CASSQAPDRGYTGELFF.

V and J are TRBV19 and TRBJ1-3; D call uncertain. This CDR3 comprises 14 residues. The V gene's germline CDR1 is LNHDA and CDR2 SQIVND (reference sequence). Trimming shortened V by 10 bases and J by 4 bases, and 17 bases separated the two germline ends. CDR3 region: CATNTGRSGNTIYF. As DNA, the CDR3 is TGTGCCACTAACACCGGGAGGTCAGGAAACACCATATATTTT.

The chain couples TRBV5-1 to TRBJ1-2; 12 positions match TRBD1. CDR1 is SGHRS and CDR2 is YFSETQ in the germline V gene. V lost 4 bases to trimming and J lost 8 bases; unmatched junction nucleotides: 9. The CDR3 covers 15 residues. The CDR3, as DNA: TGCGCCAGCAGCGATCCGGGACAGGGGGCAGGAGGCTACACCTTC. Translated: CASSDPGQGAGGYTF.

This sequence joins TRBV6-6 and TRBJ2-7; 7 nucleotides align to TRBD1. Germline V gene sequence: CDR1 MNHNY, CDR2 SVGAGI (reference sequence). J gave up 5 bases and V 4 bases, and 8 bases lay outside the gene matches. The CDR3 is 14 amino acids. The CDR3 is CASSLETGRNEQYF. The CDR3 DNA reads TGTGCCAGCAGTTTAGAGACAGGGCGCAACGAGCAGTACTTC.

The chain is built from TRBV27 and TRBJ1-2; weak D call: TRBD1 (6 bases). V was pared by 0 bases and J by 7 bases, with 15 bases between. Per the germline V gene, CDR1 is MNHEY and CDR2 is SMNVEV (reference sequence). This CDR3 region has 15 residues. This CDR3 is CASSLSIRGGSGYTF. The CDR3 coding sequence is TGTGCCAGCAGTTTATCGATAAGAGGGGGTAGTGGCTACACCTTC.

This rearrangement joins TRBV3-1 (or the pseudogene TRBV3-2) to TRBJ1-1; 9 bases match TRBD1. Germline V gene data show CDR1 as LGHDT and CDR2 as YNNKEL (reference sequence). CDR3 length: 16 amino acids. V shed 8 bases and J 5 bases; nucleotides not matched to a gene: 15. In DNA, the CDR3 is TGTGCCAGCGGGGGACAGGGAACTTTGAGGGGGACTGAAGCTTTCTTT. Its protein is CASGGQGTLRGTEAFF.

CDR3 residues: CASSLSPRGNIQYF. The CDR3 nucleotides read TGTGCCAGCAGTTTATCCCCCCGGGGGAACATTCAGTACTTC. The chain employs TRBV27 and TRBJ2-4; perhaps TRBD2 as D (6 bases). Between the trimmed V and J ends, which lost 0 bases and 7 bases, there was a span of 10 bases. The CDR3 consists of 14 residues. Germline lookup yields CDR1 MNHEY and CDR2 SMNVEV (reference sequence).

J is TRBJ2-3 and V is TRBV4-1; D may be TRBD2 (7 bases). The CDR3 sequence is 16 residues long. CDR1 MGHRA and CDR2 YSYEKL come from the germline V gene. With 4 bases removed from V and 0 bases from J, the gap between germline ends came to 14 bases. The chain's CDR3 is CASSPSGGSSTDTQYF. CDR3 DNA: TGCGCCAGCAGCCCGTCGGGGGGCTCTAGCACAGATACGCAGTATTTT.

V usage is TRBV11-2 and J usage is TRBJ2-1, with 7 bases aligning to TRBD2. Trimming at V came to 1 base and at J to 10 bases, leaving 4 bases not matched to a gene. This CDR3 is built from 13 residues. Germline lookup yields CDR1 SGHAT and CDR2 FQNNGV. DNA for the CDR3: TGTGCCAGCAGCTTAGGGGGGGGTCCCGAGCAGTTCTTC. Its protein is CASSLGGGPEQFF.

The chain recombines TRBV7-2 with TRBJ1-1, with TRBD1 matching over 7 bases. Germline CDR1 and CDR2: SGHTA and FQGNSA. Losses at the gene ends were 5 bases for V and 6 bases for J; bases not matched to a gene: 6. The CDR3 totals 13 residues. CDR3: CASSKGQAPEAFF. The CDR3 DNA follows: TGTGCCAGCAGCAAAGGACAGGCCCCTGAAGCTTTCTTT.